The sequence of this T cell receptor beta chain was determined in a study of blood T cell repertoires in COVID-19. The data were produced by immunoSEQ multiplex PCR, yet TCRdb's version contains in-frame clones alone and is incomplete. The sample carries about 50,000 clones, 90% recorded once. This clone was counted once. The TCR comes from a woman older than 75 with acute or convalescent COVID-19. The sample comprised peripheral blood.

The CDR3 loop is CASQSGVQGIWGYTF. Written as DNA, the CDR3 is TGTGCCAGCCAGTCAGGGGTACAGGGAATTTGGGGCTACACCTTC. The V and J genes are TRBV7-9 and TRBJ1-2, with a weak D call TRBD1 (6 bases). This CDR3 contains 15 residues. Germline V gene data show CDR1 as SEHNR and CDR2 as FQNEAQ (reference sequence). V was cut by 8 bases and J by 8 bases, with 24 bases left in between.